Listed below are T cell receptor beta chains from one sample, sequenced in a study of OX40 agonist ivuxolimab in advanced cancers. Data came from immunoSEQ multiplex PCR; TCRdb stores just in-frame clones and leaves some out. The table records tens of thousands of clones, around 90% of them present only once. Sample: CD4+ or CD8+ T cells sorted from blood, taken in a trial of the OX40 agonist ivuxolimab. The origin of the receptors is an adult with an advanced solid tumor such as melanoma, head and neck, liver or kidney cancer. CDR3s include the opening cysteine and the closing phenylalanine or tryptophan. The order of the fields is clone size, D gene, V gene, J gene, CDR3 DNA, CDR3 protein. D genes are given only for firm matches. Where a row states a size, it is once, few, many or the class of an expanded clone; other rows omit it.

NA,TRBD1,TRBV28,TRBJ2-1,TGTGCCAGCACTGGGGACAGGGCTACCAATGAGCAGTTCTTC,CASTGDRATNEQFF
NA,TRBD1,TRBV7-8,TRBJ2-2,TGTGCCAGCAGCAGGACAGGGGCGCATACCGGGGAGCTGTTTTTT,CASSRTGAHTGELFF
few,NA,TRBV19,TRBJ1-5,TGTGCCAGTTCCGGACAGACCGAGCAGCCCCAGCATTTT,CASSGQTEQPQHF
NA,TRBD2,TRBV6-1,TRBJ2-1,TGTGCCAGCAGAGGACTAGCGGGAGCGTCCGAGCAGTTCTTC,CASRGLAGASEQFF
NA,NA,TRBV29-1,TRBJ1-1,TGCAGCGTCTCAGTCTCGGGCACTGAAGCTTTCTTT,CSVSVSGTEAFF
NA,TRBD1,TRBV9,TRBJ2-1,TGTGCCAGCAGCGCCCGGGACAGCTACAATGAGCAGTTCTTC,CASSARDSYNEQFF
NA,NA,TRBV5-1,TRBJ2-5,TGCGCCAGCACAGTGGGAGTAACGGCAAAAGAGACCCAGTACTTC,CASTVGVTAKETQYF
NA,TRBD1,TRBV6-1,TRBJ1-3,TGTGCCATCCAGGGGGAAGGTGGAAACACCATATATTTT,CAIQGEGGNTIYF
NA,NA,TRBV6-1,TRBJ1-5,TGTGCCAGCAGCCCCGGGTGGGAGGGAGGTCAGCCCCAGCATTTT,CASSPGWEGGQPQHF
NA,NA,TRBV7-8,TRBJ1-4,TGTGCCAGCACCCCTGGCCTTAATGAAAAACTGTTTTTT,CASTPGLNEKLFF
NA,NA,TRBV28,TRBJ1-4,TGTGCCAGCAGTTCCAGGCAAGTGGGGGAAAAACTGTTTTTT,CASSSRQVGEKLFF
NA,NA,TRBV9,TRBJ1-2,TGTGCCAGCAGCGCGACCCTGGGGGGTAAAGTCGGCTATGGCTACACCTTC,CASSATLGGKVGYGYTF
once,NA,TRBV7-9,TRBJ1-2,TGTGCCAGCAGCTTAGAGGGCAACTATGGCTACACCTTC,CASSLEGNYGYTF
NA,TRBD1,TRBV6-1,TRBJ1-5,TGTGCCAGCAGCGAAACCGGGACAGGATTTTGGCAGCCCCAGCATTTT,CASSETGTGFWQPQHF